Each of the 16 T cell receptor beta chains below was sequenced from the same sample in a study of beta chain features in type 1 diabetes. Findings and limits, study-wide: A moderate, significant TCRB CDR3 shortening appeared in type 1 diabetes across four CD4+ subsets.

These TCRs' antigens remain unknown. The entirety of the isolated RNA underwent reverse transcription, so expressed TCRB transcripts were sequenced. Generated by immunoSEQ multiplex PCR, the TCRdb table keeps only in-frame clones and is missing some. Found here are under 400,000 clones, roughly 12% of them singletons; the top ten hold 0.0085% to 0.012%. Sequenced material: naive CD4+ T cells from blood. The source is a woman between 18 and 29 years old with type 1 diabetes.

This clone occurred a few times. The V call is TRBV7-2, the J call TRBJ1-6, with unresolved D. Per the germline V gene, CDR1 is SGHTA and CDR2 is FQGNSA. V shed 0 bases and J shed 9 bases, with 6 bases lying between them. This CDR3 region has 13 residues. The CDR3 is CASSLAPSSPLHF. The CDR3 DNA reads as TGTGCCAGCAGCTTAGCCCCTAGTTCACCCCTCCACTTT. The entire variable domain, with the rest obtained from reference TRBV7-2 and TRBJ1-6, is as follows: GAGVSQSPSNKVTEKGKDVELRCDPISGHTALYWYRQSLGQGLEFLIYFQGNSAPDKSGLPSDRFSAERTGGSVSTLTIQRTQQEDSAVYLCASSLAPSSPLHFGNGTRLTVT.

The chain recombines TRBV18 with TRBJ2-1, with TRBD2 identical over 8 bases. The V gene's germline CDR1 is KGHSH and CDR2 LQKENI. Unmatched junction bases numbered 7, after V lost 1 base and J lost 8 bases. This CDR3 has 15 amino acids. The CDR3 here is CASSPQWSGGHEQFF. CDR3 sequence (DNA): TGTGCCAGCTCACCACAGTGGAGCGGGGGCCATGAGCAGTTCTTC.

This clone has more than one count but fewer than ten. The rearrangement links TRBV11-2 to TRBJ2-3; 13 bases are a match to TRBD2. The CDR3 covers 16 residues. J lost 8 bases, V lost 5 bases, and 10 bases had no gene match. The germline V gene has CDR1 SGHAT and CDR2 FQNNGV. CDR3 residues: CASSTVLAGGPSTQYF. CDR3 nucleotide sequence: TGTGCCAGCAGCACTGTACTAGCGGGAGGGCCAAGTACGCAGTATTTT.

This clone has more than one count but fewer than ten. The rearrangement uses TRBV2 and TRBJ2-5; 7 bases fit TRBD1. Trimming at V came to 7 bases and at J to 5 bases, leaving 10 bases not matched to a gene. Germline CDR1 reads SNHLY; CDR2 reads FYNNEI. There are 14 residues in the CDR3. The CDR3 sequence: CASKRQGVFETQYF. DNA for the CDR3: TGTGCCAGCAAGAGGCAGGGGGTGTTTGAGACCCAGTACTTC.

Comments on this clone: This specimen includes other DNA sequences encoding the same CDR3. The chain uses TRBV18 and TRBJ2-5; TRBD1 aligns across 8 bases. The CDR3 covers 15 residues. Germline lookup yields CDR1 KGHSH and CDR2 LQKENI. J was trimmed by 5 bases and V by 3 bases; bases with no gene match: 8. CDR3 sequence (DNA): TGTGCCAGCTCACCTCCTGGACAGGGCGGGGAGACCCAGTACTTC. Amino acid sequence: CASSPPGQGGETQYF.

This clone was counted between two and nine times. CDR3 region: CATSRERDLGSGYTF. DNA for the CDR3: TGTGCCACCAGCAGGGAGCGGGACCTAGGCTCTGGCTACACCTTC. V usage is TRBV15 and J usage is TRBJ1-2; possible D gene TRBD1, 5 bases. The V gene lost 3 bases and the J gene lost 7 bases, with 18 bases spanning the gap. The CDR3 is 15 amino acids. The germline V gene encodes CDR1 LNHNV and CDR2 YYDKDF (reference sequence).

The gene calls are TRBV29-1 and TRBJ2-7, with D possibly being TRBD2 (5 bases). The CDR3 spans 14 residues. Germline values: CDR1 SQVTM, CDR2 ANQGSEA. The germline V and J ends were trimmed by 7 bases and 0 bases, with 16 bases remaining between them. The CDR3: CSAIRDGNSYEQYF. CDR3 nucleotides: TGCAGCGCTATCCGGGATGGCAACTCCTACGAGCAGTACTTC.

This clone was recorded a few times. This sequence joins TRBV2 and TRBJ2-2; 8 positions match TRBD1. The trim removed 8 bases at V and 4 bases at J, leaving 6 bases unmatched. CDR1 and CDR2 (germline): SNHLY, FYNNEI. The CDR3 is made up of 14 amino acids. Here the CDR3 reads CASQGAGFTGELFF. The CDR3 DNA sequence: TGTGCCAGCCAGGGGGCGGGGTTCACCGGGGAGCTGTTTTTT.

In the case of this clone: Other DNA sequences in the same sample also yield this CDR3. J is TRBJ2-1 and V is TRBV20-1; D unclear. Trimming took off 1 base at V and 9 bases at J, with 7 bases between the two ends. CDR3 length equals 11 residues. CDR1 is DFQATT, CDR2 SNEGSKA, per germline (reference sequence). The CDR3 nucleotides read TGCAGTGCTAGAGCGGGTGGTGAGCAGTTCTTC. Translating gives CSARAGGEQFF.

This clone occurred a few times. The rearrangement uses TRBV15 and TRBJ1-5; D gene ambiguous. The V end was cut by 8 bases, the J end by 2 bases, with 10 bases between. The length of the CDR3 is 13 residues. Germline loops: CDR1 LNHNV, CDR2 YYDKDF (reference sequence). The CDR3 nucleotides read TGTGCCACCGGAGAGGTTGGCAATCAGCCCCAGCATTTT. Translated: CATGEVGNQPQHF.

This clone occurred a few times. The chain is built from TRBV6-1 and TRBJ2-7; TRBD2 matches at 10 bases. Germline loops: CDR1 MNHNS, CDR2 SASEGT. Trimming took 2 bases from V and 3 from J; bases not matched to a gene: 4. CDR3 size: 15 residues. CDR3 in DNA: TGTGCCAGCAGTGAACTAGCGGGAGATATCTACGAGCAGTACTTC. Encoded protein: CASSELAGDIYEQYF.

This sequence joins TRBV7-9 and TRBJ2-1; TRBD2 matches 7 bases. Germline V gives CDR1 SEHNR, CDR2 FQNEAQ (reference sequence). The CDR3 is made up of 14 amino acids. V trimming: 8 bases; J trimming: 8 bases; junction bases outside the gene matches: 12. Written as DNA, the CDR3 is TGTGCCAGCCCAGGGACTACCGGATATGATGAGCAGTTCTTC. Encoded protein: CASPGTTGYDEQFF.

In this sample, this clone turned up a few times. This rearrangement joins TRBV30 to TRBJ2-3; 10 bases fit TRBD2. The CDR3 spans 14 residues. Germline lookup yields CDR1 GTSNPN and CDR2 SVGIG (reference sequence). V dropped 2 bases and J dropped 4; count of bases not matched to a gene: 3. CDR3 amino acids: CAWSTLAGADTQYF. The CDR3 nucleotides read TGTGCCTGGAGTACCCTAGCGGGAGCAGATACGCAGTATTTT. The variable domain in full, with the rest retrieved from reference TRBV30 and TRBJ2-3, is SQTIHQWPATLVQPVGSPLSLECTVEGTSNPNLYWYRQAAGRGLQLLFYSVGIGQISSEVPQNLSASRPQDRQFILSSKKLLLSDSGFYLCAWSTLAGADTQYFGPGTRLTVL.

This clone was detected a few times. CDR3 in amino acids: CASSLFYNEQFF. DNA for the CDR3: TGTGCCAGCAGCCTCTTCTACAATGAGCAGTTCTTC. V and J are TRBV9 and TRBJ2-1; D call uncertain. Germline CDR1 SGDLS, CDR2 YYNGEE. Between the trimmed V and J ends, which lost 4 bases and 3 bases, there was a span of 5 bases. This CDR3 is built from 12 residues.

Remarks on this clone: Other DNA sequences in this sample translate to the same CDR3. This chain uses TRBV18 with TRBJ1-2; no definite D call. V gave up 3 bases and J gave up 4 bases, with 9 bases separating them. Germline V lookup: CDR1 KGHSH, CDR2 LQKENI. The CDR3 covers 13 residues. The CDR3 spells CASSPDGLYGYTF. Here the CDR3 DNA reads TGTGCCAGCTCACCGGACGGACTCTATGGCTACACCTTC.

The gene calls are TRBV2 and TRBJ1-1, with no clear D. The germline CDR1 and CDR2 sequences are SNHLY and FYNNEI. Trimming left V 3 bases short and J 0 bases short, with 8 bases between. The CDR3 consists of 14 residues. The CDR3 loop is CASSEASMNTEAFF. The CDR3 nucleotides are TGTGCCAGCAGTGAGGCCAGTATGAACACTGAAGCTTTCTTT. Full variable domain (missing parts from reference TRBV2 and TRBJ1-1): EPEVTQTPSHQVTQMGQEVILRCVPISNHLYFYWYRQILGQKVEFLVSFYNNEISEKSEIFDDQFSVERPDGSNFTLKIRSTKLEDSAMYFCASSEASMNTEAFFGQGTRLTVV.